This T cell receptor (beta chain) stems from a study of blood T cell repertoires in COVID-19. The protocol was immunoSEQ multiplex PCR, while the TCRdb copy is restricted to in-frame clones and leaves out a portion. Seen here are around 150,000 clones, 81% observed once, and the top ten hold almost 8.5%. Trimming shortened V by 4 bases and J by 5 bases, and 12 bases separated the two germline ends. The CDR3 has 13 amino acids. Per the germline V gene, CDR1 is SGHRS and CDR2 is YFSETQ. The sequence derives from a woman aged 60-75 years with active or convalescent COVID-19. Specimen: peripheral blood. The gene calls are TRBV5-1 and TRBJ2-5, with D perhaps TRBD1 (5 bases). The CDR3 DNA is TGCGCCAGCAGCACAACCCACAGGGAGACCCAGTACTTC. Residues: CASSTTHRETQYF. Variable domain in full (rest from reference TRBV5-1 and TRBJ2-5): KAGVTQTPRYLIKTRGQQVTLSCSPISGHRSVSWYQQTPGQGLQFLFEYFSETQRNKGNFPGRFSGRQFSNSRSEMNVSTLELGDSALYLCASSTTHRETQYFGPGTRLLVL.